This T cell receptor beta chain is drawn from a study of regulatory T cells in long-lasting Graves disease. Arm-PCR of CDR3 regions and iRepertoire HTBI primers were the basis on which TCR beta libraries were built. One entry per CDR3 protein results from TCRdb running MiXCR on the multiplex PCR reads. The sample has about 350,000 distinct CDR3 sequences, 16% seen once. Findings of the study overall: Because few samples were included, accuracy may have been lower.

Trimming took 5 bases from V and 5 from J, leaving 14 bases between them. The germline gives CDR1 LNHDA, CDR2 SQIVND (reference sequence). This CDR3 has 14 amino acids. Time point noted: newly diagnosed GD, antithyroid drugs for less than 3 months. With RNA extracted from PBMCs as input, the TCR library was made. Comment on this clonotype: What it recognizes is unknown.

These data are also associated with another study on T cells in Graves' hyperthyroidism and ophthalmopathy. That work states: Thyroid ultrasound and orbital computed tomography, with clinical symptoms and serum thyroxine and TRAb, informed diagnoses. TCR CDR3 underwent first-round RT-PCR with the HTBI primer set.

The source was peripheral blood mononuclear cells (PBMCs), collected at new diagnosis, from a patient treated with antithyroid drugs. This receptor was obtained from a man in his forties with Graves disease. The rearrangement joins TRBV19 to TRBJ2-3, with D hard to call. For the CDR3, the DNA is TGTGCCAGTAGTGTTTTACATCCCGGAGATACGCAGTATTTT. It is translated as CASSVLHPGDTQYF. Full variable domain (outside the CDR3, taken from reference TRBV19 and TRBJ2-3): DGGITQSPKYLFRKEGQNVTLSCEQNLNHDAMYWYRQDPGQGLRLIYYSQIVNDFQKGDIAEGYSVSREKKESFPLTVTSAQKNPTAFYLCASSVLHPGDTQYFGPGTRLTVL.